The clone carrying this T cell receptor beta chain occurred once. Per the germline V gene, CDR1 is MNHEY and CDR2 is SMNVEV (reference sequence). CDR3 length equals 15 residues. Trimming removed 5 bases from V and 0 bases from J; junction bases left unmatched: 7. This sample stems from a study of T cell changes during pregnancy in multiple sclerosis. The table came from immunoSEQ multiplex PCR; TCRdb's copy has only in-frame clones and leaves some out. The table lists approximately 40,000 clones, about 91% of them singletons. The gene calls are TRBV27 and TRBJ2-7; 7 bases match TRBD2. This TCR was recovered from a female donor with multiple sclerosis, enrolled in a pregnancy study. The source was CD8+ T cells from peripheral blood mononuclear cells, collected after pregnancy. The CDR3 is CASSHHSGSSYEQYF. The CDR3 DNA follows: TGTGCCAGCAGTCACCATAGCGGGTCCTCCTACGAGCAGTACTTC.